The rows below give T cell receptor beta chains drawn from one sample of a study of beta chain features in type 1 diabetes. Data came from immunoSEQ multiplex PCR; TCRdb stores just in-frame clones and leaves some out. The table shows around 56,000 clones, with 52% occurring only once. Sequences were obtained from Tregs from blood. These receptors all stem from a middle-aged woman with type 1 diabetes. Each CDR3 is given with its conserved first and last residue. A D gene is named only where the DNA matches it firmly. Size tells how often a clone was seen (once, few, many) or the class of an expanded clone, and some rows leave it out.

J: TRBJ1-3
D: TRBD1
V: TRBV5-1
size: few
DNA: TGCGCCAGCAGCTTGGAACCGACAGGGGCTGGAAACACCATATATTTT
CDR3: CASSLEPTGAGNTIYF

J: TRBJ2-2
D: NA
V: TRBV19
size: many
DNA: TGTGCCAGTAGTATCAGGCTAGCCCCCACCGGGGAGCTGTTTTTT
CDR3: CASSIRLAPTGELFF

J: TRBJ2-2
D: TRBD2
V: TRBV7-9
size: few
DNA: TGTGCCAGCAGCCTCCGCGGGGGGACCGGGGAGCTGTTTTTT
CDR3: CASSLRGGTGELFF

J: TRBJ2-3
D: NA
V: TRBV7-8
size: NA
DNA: TGTGCCAGCAGCTTATGGCATAGCACAGATACGCAGTATTTT
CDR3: CASSLWHSTDTQYF

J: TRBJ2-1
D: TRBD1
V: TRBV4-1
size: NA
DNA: TGCGCCAGCAGCCCCATGAAGTCGTCGGGACAGGGGGGTAATGAGCAGTTCTTC
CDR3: CASSPMKSSGQGGNEQFF

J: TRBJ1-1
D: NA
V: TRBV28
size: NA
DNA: TGTGCCAGCAGTTCGGCGGCAGGGATGGACACTGAAGCTTTCTTT
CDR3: CASSSAAGMDTEAFF

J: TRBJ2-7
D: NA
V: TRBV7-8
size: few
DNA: TGTGCCAGCAGCTTAGGAAACAGACAGGCGCAGTACTTC
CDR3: CASSLGNRQAQYF

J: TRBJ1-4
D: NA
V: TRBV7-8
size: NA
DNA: TGTGCCAGCAGCTCGAGGGCTATGTTTAATGAAAAACTGTTTTTT
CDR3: CASSSRAMFNEKLFF

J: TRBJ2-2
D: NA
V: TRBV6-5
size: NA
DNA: TGTGCCAGCAGTTCCGACAGCCTCACCGGGGAGCTGTTTTTT
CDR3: CASSSDSLTGELFF

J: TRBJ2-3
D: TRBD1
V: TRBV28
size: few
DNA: TGTGCCAGCAGACCCCAGGGGGCGGATACGCAGTATTTT
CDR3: CASRPQGADTQYF

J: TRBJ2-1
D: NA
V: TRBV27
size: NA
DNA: TGTGCCAGCAGTTTAAAGCCCCCCGGCTACAATGAGCAGTTCTTC
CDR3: CASSLKPPGYNEQFF

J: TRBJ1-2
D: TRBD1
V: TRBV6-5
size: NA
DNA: TGTGCCAGCAGCTGGACAGGGCACTCCTATGGCTACACCTTC
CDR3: CASSWTGHSYGYTF

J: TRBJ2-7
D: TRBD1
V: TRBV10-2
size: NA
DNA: TGCGCCAGCAGCCACAGGGGGGCCTACGAGCAGTACTTC
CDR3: CASSHRGAYEQYF

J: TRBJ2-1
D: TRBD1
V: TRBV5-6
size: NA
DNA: TGTGCCAGCAGCTTGAATTACGGGACAGGGGATGAGCAGTTCTTC
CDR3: CASSLNYGTGDEQFF

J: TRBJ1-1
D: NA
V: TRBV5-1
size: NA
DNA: TGCGCCAGCAGCCCCACAACGAACACTGAAGCTTTCTTT
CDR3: CASSPTTNTEAFF

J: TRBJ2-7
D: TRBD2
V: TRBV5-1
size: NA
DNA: TGCGCCAGCCGGGCGGGGGTGGAGCAGTACTTC
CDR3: CASRAGVEQYF